These 22 T cell receptor beta chains were sequenced from one sample in a study of T cell responses to AZD1222 COVID-19 vaccine. This table comes from immunoSEQ multiplex PCR, and its TCRdb copy is limited to in-frame clones, with some not included. The data show roughly 140,000 clones, 94% seen once. The starting material was peripheral blood, obtained on day 0 of AZD1222 vaccination. The source of these receptors is an adult in good health.

The chain combines TRBV5-1 with TRBJ1-1; tentatively, D is TRBD1 (5 bases). CDR1 is SGHRS and CDR2 is YFSETQ in the germline V gene. The CDR3 loop spans 14 amino acids. Trimming shortened V by 5 bases and J by 4 bases, and 15 bases separated the two germline ends. The CDR3 loop is CASREVSGGTEAFF. CDR3 nucleotides: TGCGCCAGCAGAGAAGTGTCCGGGGGCACTGAAGCTTTCTTT.

The CDR3 nucleotides are TGCGCCAGCAGCCAAGATGGGGGGGTGAACACTGAAGCTTTCTTT. The encoded protein is CASSQDGGVNTEAFF. The rearrangement joins TRBV4-3 to TRBJ1-1; tentatively, D is TRBD1 (5 bases). Germline values: CDR1 LGHNA, CDR2 YSLEER. Trimming left V 0 bases short and J 0 bases short, with 8 bases between. The CDR3 length is 15 residues.

This chain links TRBV5-1 with TRBJ1-2; D perhaps matches TRBD1 (6 bases). The germline V gene encodes CDR1 SGHRS and CDR2 YFSETQ. The V and J ends lost 4 bases and 5 bases respectively, with 9 bases between them. The CDR3 runs 12 residues. As DNA, the CDR3 is TGCGCCAGCAGCGGACAGAATTATGGCTACACCTTC. Its protein is CASSGQNYGYTF.

This chain uses TRBV9 with TRBJ2-3; 8 positions agree with TRBD1. This CDR3 contains 16 residues. Germline V lookup: CDR1 SGDLS, CDR2 YYNGEE. With V trimmed by 4 bases and J by 0 bases, 7 bases remained unmatched. CDR3 sequence: CASSTGTGPSTDTQYF. CDR3 DNA sequence: TGTGCCAGCAGCACTGGGACAGGCCCTAGCACAGATACGCAGTATTTT.

The chain joins TRBV11-3 to TRBJ1-1; 9 bases line up with TRBD1. The CDR3 contains 15 residues. With V trimmed by 5 bases and J by 4 bases, 8 bases remained unmatched. Germline assignment: CDR1 SGHNT and CDR2 YENEEA. In DNA, the CDR3 is TGTGCCAGCAGCCGAACGGGACAGGGATCCACTGAAGCTTTCTTT. It encodes CASSRTGQGSTEAFF.

The rearrangement joins TRBV3-1 (or the pseudogene TRBV3-2) to TRBJ1-2, with D possibly TRBD1 on 5 matching bases. There are 15 residues in the CDR3. The germline V and J ends were trimmed by 1 base and 2 bases, with 11 bases remaining between them. Per germline, CDR1 LGHDT and CDR2 YNNKEL (reference sequence). The CDR3 DNA follows: TGTGCCAGCAGCCAAGGGGACGTCCAAAACTATGGCTACACCTTC. This gives the protein CASSQGDVQNYGYTF.

The V and J genes are TRBV28 and TRBJ2-1; D may match TRBD1 or TRBD2 (5 bases each). CDR1 MDHEN and CDR2 SYDVKM come from the germline V gene. The CDR3 spans 14 residues. V lost 6 bases and J lost 0, with 9 bases in between. The CDR3 protein is CASSGASSYNEQFF. The CDR3, as DNA: TGTGCCAGCAGCGGGGCGAGCTCCTACAATGAGCAGTTCTTC.

This chain connects TRBV7-2 to TRBJ2-1; 7 bases fit TRBD1. The CDR3 loop spans 14 amino acids. Germline CDR1 SGHTA, CDR2 FQGNSA. The trim removed 0 bases at V and 16 bases at J, leaving 12 bases unmatched. This CDR3 reads CASSLALLEGASFF. The CDR3 coding sequence is TGTGCCAGCAGCTTAGCGCTTTTAGAGGGGGCTAGTTTCTTC.

The chain recombines TRBV27 with TRBJ2-6; D is undetermined. V was cut by 5 bases and J by 0 bases, with 14 bases left in between. CDR3 length: 17 residues. Germline lookup yields CDR1 MNHEY and CDR2 SMNVEV (reference sequence). The CDR3 DNA reads as TGTGCCAGCAGTCCCCATCTGACCCCCTCTGGGGCCAACGTCCTGACTTTC. This encodes CASSPHLTPSGANVLTF. The variable domain in full, with the rest retrieved from reference TRBV27 and TRBJ2-6, is EAQVTQNPRYLITVTGKKLTVTCSQNMNHEYMSWYRQDPGLGLRQIYYSMNVEVTDKGDVPEGYKVSRKEKRNFPLILESPSPNQTSLYFCASSPHLTPSGANVLTFGAGSRLTVL.

This clone showed up just once. The chain has TRBV7-9 and TRBJ1-2; D is undetermined. The V and J ends lost 1 base and 2 bases respectively, with 8 bases between them. Per germline, CDR1 SEHNR and CDR2 FQNEAQ (reference sequence). CDR3 size: 14 residues. CDR3 in DNA: TGTGCCAGCAGCTTAGGGCAGGCGAACTATGGCTACACCTTC. This encodes CASSLGQANYGYTF.

This clone was counted a few times. The J gene is TRBJ1-4, the V gene TRBV29-1; the D gene is possibly TRBD1 (5 bases). Trimming removed 6 bases from V and 3 bases from J, with 14 bases in between. CDR1 is SQVTM, CDR2 ANQGSEA, per germline. The CDR3 totals 14 residues. CDR3 protein: CSVITGPSNEKLFF. CDR3 nucleotide sequence: TGCAGCGTCATTACGGGACCATCTAATGAAAAACTGTTTTTT.

The rearrangement links TRBV5-6 to TRBJ1-2; a weak D match, TRBD1 (5 bases). The germline V gene has CDR1 SGHDT and CDR2 YYEEEE. Trimming left V 0 bases short and J 2 bases short, with 11 bases between. The CDR3 runs 15 residues. CDR3 residues: CASSLGGGSNYGYTF. The DNA for the CDR3 is TGTGCCAGCAGCTTGGGCGGGGGTTCCAACTATGGCTACACCTTC.

This clone is a singleton in its sample. The chain is built from TRBV19 and TRBJ1-1, with unresolved D. This CDR3 is built from 14 residues. The V gene's germline CDR1 is LNHDA and CDR2 SQIVND (reference sequence). The V and J ends lost 5 bases and 4 bases respectively, with 14 bases between them. The CDR3 coding sequence is TGTGCCAGTAGTCTGGAGGGCTGGAGCACTGAAGCTTTCTTT. Its protein is CASSLEGWSTEAFF.

This chain joins TRBV5-1 and TRBJ1-1; TRBD1 might be the D (5 bases). CDR3 length equals 16 residues. V lost 0 bases, J lost 1 base, and 13 bases lay in between. Germline lookup yields CDR1 SGHRS and CDR2 YFSETQ. This CDR3 reads CASSLEVVGGNTEAFF. The CDR3 DNA reads as TGCGCCAGCAGCTTGGAAGTAGTTGGGGGGAACACTGAAGCTTTCTTT.

The rearrangement links TRBV6-5 to TRBJ2-3; D uncertain. This CDR3 region has 14 residues. Trimming shortened V by 8 bases and J by 0 bases, and 12 bases separated the two germline ends. Germline V lookup: CDR1 MNHEY, CDR2 SVGAGI. The CDR3 DNA reads as TGTGCCAGCGGGGTAGGGTTCAGCACAGATACGCAGTATTTT. Its protein is CASGVGFSTDTQYF.

The J gene is TRBJ2-5, the V gene TRBV6-2 or TRBV6-3; 11 bases align to TRBD1. Germline V gene lookup returns CDR1 MNHEY and CDR2 SVGEGT. The V segment lost 5 bases and the J segment 2 bases; nucleotides outside the gene matches: 4. The CDR3 is 15 residues long. The CDR3 nucleotides read TGTGCCAGCAGTCCCGGGACAGGGGGTCAAGAGACCCAGTACTTC. This translates into CASSPGTGGQETQYF.

This clone was found once. The chain couples TRBV18 to TRBJ1-2, with TRBD1 matching over 8 bases. This CDR3 has 15 residues. Losses at the gene ends were 7 bases for V and 8 bases for J; bases not matched to a gene: 15. The V gene's germline CDR1 is KGHSH and CDR2 LQKENI. The CDR3 sequence: CASLAITGTGGGYTF. CDR3 coding DNA: TGTGCCAGCTTAGCTATCACCGGGACAGGAGGAGGCTACACCTTC.

The V and J genes are TRBV4-1 and TRBJ1-1; D might be TRBD1 (6 bases). CDR1 and CDR2 (germline): MGHRA, YSYEKL. V lost 4 bases, J lost 0 bases, and 12 bases lay in between. CDR3 length: 15 amino acids. CDR3 protein: CASSRGQSLNTEAFF. The CDR3 DNA reads TGCGCCAGCAGCCGAGGACAGTCCTTGAACACTGAAGCTTTCTTT.

J is TRBJ1-2 and V is TRBV3-1 (or the pseudogene TRBV3-2); unclear D gene. Trimming took 6 bases from V and 4 from J, leaving 12 bases between them. Germline CDR1 reads LGHDT; CDR2 reads YNNKEL (reference sequence). This CDR3 spans 13 amino acids. DNA for the CDR3: TGTGCCAGCAGGTCAGGTGGGAGCTATGGCTACACCTTC. It yields the protein CASRSGGSYGYTF.

This chain connects TRBV19 to TRBJ1-3; D might be TRBD1 (6 bases). V was cut by 9 bases and J by 0 bases, with 12 bases left in between. The CDR3 is made up of 14 amino acids. Germline V CDR1 and CDR2: LNHDA, SQIVND (reference sequence). This CDR3 is CASEQGASGNTIYF. The DNA of the CDR3 is TGTGCCAGCGAACAGGGTGCCTCTGGAAACACCATATATTTT. Full variable domain (outside the CDR3, taken from reference TRBV19 and TRBJ1-3): DGGITQSPKYLFRKEGQNVTLSCEQNLNHDAMYWYRQDPGQGLRLIYYSQIVNDFQKGDIAEGYSVSREKKESFPLTVTSAQKNPTAFYLCASEQGASGNTIYFGEGSWLTVV.

The J gene is TRBJ2-1, the V gene TRBV6-2 or TRBV6-3; no clear D. The CDR3 runs to 13 residues. V was clipped by 6 bases and J by 10 bases, with 16 bases between them. Germline CDR1 is MNHEY and CDR2 is SVGEGT. The CDR3 DNA reads as TGTGCCAGCAGCCCCAGCCGCGTGGGGGAGCAGTTCTTC. This gives the protein CASSPSRVGEQFF.

V and J are TRBV18 and TRBJ1-6; no clear D. Trimming took 3 bases from V and 7 from J, leaving 16 bases between them. CDR3 length: 16 amino acids. From germline, CDR1 is KGHSH and CDR2 LQKENI. CDR3 coding DNA: TGTGCCAGCTCACCCCCTGTTGGGGTCGAAAATTCACCCCTCCACTTT. Encoded protein: CASSPPVGVENSPLHF.